What follows are 28 T cell receptor beta chains derived from one specimen sequenced in a study of blood T cell repertoires in COVID-19. TCRdb's table, derived via immunoSEQ multiplex PCR, lists solely in-frame clones and lacks some. The sample contains about 230,000 clones, approximately 80% of which appear only once. Sequenced material: peripheral blood. These receptors came from a man in his forties or fifties with acute or convalescent COVID-19.

This clone has just one count. The chain couples TRBV14 to TRBJ1-2; D is uncertain. V dropped 2 bases and J dropped 4 bases, with 11 bases sitting between them. CDR1 and CDR2 (germline): SGHDN, FVKESK. This CDR3 is 14 amino acids long. The CDR3 is CASSQYRFPYGYTF. The CDR3 bases are TGTGCCAGCAGCCAATATCGGTTCCCCTATGGCTACACCTTC.

The V call is TRBV2, the J call TRBJ1-5; no reliable D call. Germline V lookup: CDR1 SNHLY, CDR2 FYNNEI. This CDR3 region has 14 residues. Trimming shortened V by 4 bases and J by 0 bases, and 7 bases separated the two germline ends. This chain's CDR3 is CASSGEYSNQPQHF. As DNA, the CDR3 is TGTGCCAGCAGTGGGGAGTATAGCAATCAGCCCCAGCATTTT.

The genes are TRBV11-3 and TRBJ2-3; 9 bases fit TRBD1. V gave up 8 bases and J gave up 6 bases; unmatched junction bases: 0. This CDR3 has 11 residues. Germline CDR1 is SGHNT and CDR2 is YENEEA. DNA for the CDR3: TGTGCCAGCGGACAGGGGGATACGCAGTATTTT. It yields the protein CASGQGDTQYF.

This chain uses TRBV24-1 with TRBJ2-2, with a weak D call TRBD2 (7 bases). V lost 7 bases and J 6 bases, leaving 14 bases between the germline ends. CDR1 is KGHDR and CDR2 is SFDVKD in the germline V gene. The length of the CDR3 is 14 residues. CDR3 bases: TGTGCCACCAGCCCCCGGGGGGCCGCCGGGGAGCTGTTTTTT. Amino acid sequence: CATSPRGAAGELFF.

The CDR3 sequence: CASSRDRGNTGELFF. The CDR3 nucleotides are TGTGCCAGCAGCCGAGACAGGGGGAACACCGGGGAGCTGTTTTTT. The chain combines TRBV5-6 with TRBJ2-2; 8 bases are shared with TRBD1. This CDR3 region has 15 residues. Losses at the gene ends were 4 bases for V and 1 base for J; bases not matched to a gene: 3. Germline values: CDR1 SGHDT, CDR2 YYEEEE.

The J gene is TRBJ1-1, the V gene TRBV7-9, with D maybe TRBD1 (5 bases). The V gene lost 1 base and the J gene lost 5 bases, with 11 bases spanning the gap. Germline V lookup: CDR1 SEHNR, CDR2 FQNEAQ (reference sequence). The CDR3 is made up of 14 amino acids. The CDR3, as DNA: TGTGCCAGCAGCTTAGTCCCTCGGGGGACTGAAGCTTTCTTT. Translated: CASSLVPRGTEAFF.

The gene calls are TRBV5-1 and TRBJ1-2, with a weak D call TRBD1 (6 bases). Germline assignment: CDR1 SGHRS and CDR2 YFSETQ. CDR3 length: 18 residues. V was shortened by 2 bases and J by 0 bases, with 20 bases between the two germline ends. The CDR3 region is CASSLYRDTVGPNYGYTF. CDR3 DNA sequence: TGCGCCAGCAGCTTATATCGGGACACCGTGGGACCTAACTATGGCTACACCTTC.

The chain joins TRBV2 to TRBJ1-2; D is undetermined. Trimming cost V 6 bases and J 6 bases, with 11 bases left between them. Germline V gene sequence: CDR1 SNHLY, CDR2 FYNNEI. This CDR3 has 12 amino acids. CDR3 amino acids: CASSPTGDGYTF. The CDR3, as DNA: TGTGCCAGCAGCCCCACCGGGGATGGCTACACCTTC.

The chain joins TRBV4-3 to TRBJ1-2, with TRBD1 as a possible D gene (5 bases). There are 15 residues in the CDR3. Germline V CDR1 and CDR2: LGHNA, YSLEER. V lost 0 bases, J lost 0 bases, and 8 bases lay in between. The CDR3 region is CASSQDGGANYGYTF. As DNA, the CDR3 is TGCGCCAGCAGCCAAGACGGGGGAGCTAACTATGGCTACACCTTC.

The chain combines TRBV7-7 with TRBJ2-5; 7 nucleotides line up with TRBD1. The CDR3 is 14 residues long. Germline CDR1 reads SSHAT; CDR2 reads FNYEAQ (reference sequence). The J segment lost 5 bases and the V segment lost 4 bases, leaving 7 bases of the junction unmatched. Written as DNA, the CDR3 is TGTGCCAGCAGCTCGGGCTCGGACAGGGAGACCCAGTACTTC. Its protein is CASSSGSDRETQYF.

This clone was detected only once. The chain recombines TRBV5-1 with TRBJ1-1; 9 nucleotides match TRBD1. Germline lookup yields CDR1 SGHRS and CDR2 YFSETQ. The CDR3 length is 15 residues. J gave up 0 bases and V 0 bases, and 0 bases lay outside the gene matches. Here the CDR3 DNA reads TGCGCCAGCAGCTTGGGGACAGGGGTGAACACTGAAGCTTTCTTT. As protein: CASSLGTGVNTEAFF.

This clone was counted a few times. The chain recombines TRBV6-6 with TRBJ2-2; the match to TRBD1 covers 9 bases. The CDR3 has 15 amino acids. Trimming took 6 bases from V and 6 from J; bases not matched to a gene: 8. Germline V gene data show CDR1 as MNHNY and CDR2 as SVGAGI (reference sequence). CDR3 nucleotide sequence: TGTGCCAGCAGACCCCGGGACAGGGTAGCCGGGGAGCTGTTTTTT. It yields the protein CASRPRDRVAGELFF.

CDR3 residues: CASSPIGTAQETQYF. The DNA of the CDR3 is TGTGCCAGCAGCCCCATCGGGACAGCTCAAGAGACCCAGTACTTC. This chain joins TRBV11-1 and TRBJ2-5; TRBD1 aligns across 7 bases. V shed 5 bases, J shed 2 bases, and the junction held 8 bases outside the gene matches. The V gene's germline CDR1 is SGHAT and CDR2 FQDESV (reference sequence). CDR3 size: 15 residues.

The chain joins TRBV4-3 to TRBJ2-3; D is unclear. V was shortened by 0 bases and J by 3 bases, with 7 bases between the two germline ends. Germline CDR1 LGHNA, CDR2 YSLEER. This CDR3 contains 14 residues. CDR3 DNA sequence: TGCGCCAGCAGCCAAGAATCCGGTACAGATACGCAGTATTTT. It is translated as CASSQESGTDTQYF.

The chain has TRBV6-2 or TRBV6-3 and TRBJ2-2; the match to TRBD1 covers 9 bases. Germline CDR1 is MNHEY and CDR2 is SVGEGT. The CDR3 is 15 residues long. V lost 8 bases to trimming and J lost 6 bases; unmatched junction nucleotides: 10. As DNA, the CDR3 is TGTGCCAGCGGCCGGGACAGGGTCGGGGCCGGGGAGCTGTTTTTT. Amino acid sequence: CASGRDRVGAGELFF.

V is TRBV6-4 and J is TRBJ2-3, with TRBD2 identical over 9 bases. The CDR3 sequence is 17 residues long. The V and J ends lost 3 bases and 0 bases, in that order; junction bases with no gene match: 7. CDR1 is MRHNA, CDR2 SNTAGT, per germline. This CDR3 is CASSESASGTSTDTQYF. In DNA form, the CDR3 reads TGTGCCAGCAGTGAATCGGCTAGCGGGACTAGCACAGATACGCAGTATTTT.

The chain is built from TRBV18 and TRBJ1-1, with TRBD1 identical over 7 bases. V shed 5 bases and J 4 bases; nucleotides not matched to a gene: 4. This CDR3 is 13 amino acids long. The germline V gene has CDR1 KGHSH and CDR2 LQKENI. The CDR3 is CASSSDRITEAFF. The CDR3, as DNA: TGTGCCAGCTCATCGGACAGGATCACTGAAGCTTTCTTT.

The chain employs TRBV7-9 and TRBJ1-1; D call uncertain. Germline V gene lookup returns CDR1 SEHNR and CDR2 FQNEAQ (reference sequence). This CDR3 contains 13 residues. Trimming removed 5 bases from V and 3 bases from J, with 10 bases in between. The CDR3 DNA reads as TGTGCCAGCAGCCCCCACCCGGACACTGAAGCTTTCTTT. It is translated as CASSPHPDTEAFF.

The chain links TRBV6-5 to TRBJ2-2; 9 bases are a match to TRBD1. Unmatched junction bases numbered 4, after V lost 5 bases and J lost 3 bases. Germline CDR1 is MNHEY and CDR2 is SVGAGI. The CDR3 has 15 residues. The CDR3 DNA reads as TGTGCCAGCAGTCGGGACAGGGATCACACCGGGGAGCTGTTTTTT. Residues: CASSRDRDHTGELFF.

V is TRBV11-2 and J is TRBJ2-2; D is undetermined. Germline V gene sequence: CDR1 SGHAT, CDR2 FQNNGV. The V end was cut by 8 bases, the J end by 2 bases, with 12 bases between. The CDR3 runs to 14 residues. CDR3 coding DNA: TGTGCCAGCCACCCAGGCATTAACACCGGGGAGCTGTTTTTT. As protein: CASHPGINTGELFF.

This clone was observed at least ten times. The V gene is TRBV4-2, the J gene TRBJ1-2; TRBD1 aligns across 9 bases. The germline gives CDR1 LGHNA, CDR2 YNFKEQ. The length of the CDR3 is 14 residues. J gave up 8 bases and V 2 bases, and 6 bases lay outside the gene matches. DNA of the CDR3: TGTGCCAGCAGCCAAACGACAGGGGGAGCGGGCTACACCTTC. Translating it yields CASSQTTGGAGYTF.

The genes are TRBV5-6 and TRBJ1-3; D is unresolved. Trimming removed 1 base from V and 0 bases from J, with 11 bases in between. The germline gives CDR1 SGHDT, CDR2 YYEEEE. The CDR3 is 16 amino acids. In nucleotides, the CDR3 is TGTGCCAGCAGCTTGTTCCGTACGAGCTCTGGAAACACCATATATTTT. This codes for CASSLFRTSSGNTIYF.

The rearrangement joins TRBV7-8 to TRBJ2-3; 9 bases match TRBD1. This CDR3 region has 14 residues. The V segment lost 3 bases and the J segment 5 bases; nucleotides outside the gene matches: 3. In germline, CDR1 is SGHVS, CDR2 FQNEAQ. CDR3 loop: CASSFGQGRDTQYF. The CDR3 nucleotides read TGTGCCAGCAGCTTCGGACAGGGGCGAGATACGCAGTATTTT.

This chain links TRBV14 with TRBJ1-1, with 9 positions matching TRBD1. Trimming at V came to 0 bases and at J to 4 bases, leaving 9 bases not matched to a gene. The CDR3 is 17 residues long. Looked up from germline, CDR1 is SGHDN and CDR2 is FVKESK. This chain's CDR3 is CASSQDKGTGYLTEAFF. CDR3 bases: TGTGCCAGCAGCCAAGATAAAGGGACAGGGTATCTCACTGAAGCTTTCTTT.

This chain links TRBV19 with TRBJ1-2, with a tentative D call TRBD1 (5 bases). The CDR3 loop spans 14 amino acids. Germline lookup yields CDR1 LNHDA and CDR2 SQIVND (reference sequence). Trimming took off 7 bases at V and 2 bases at J, with 14 bases between the two ends. CDR3 sequence: CASTPTQGNYGYTF. CDR3 DNA sequence: TGTGCCAGTACCCCAACCCAGGGAAACTATGGCTACACCTTC.

This sequence joins TRBV7-2 and TRBJ2-7, with TRBD2 as a possible D gene (6 bases). V was clipped by 4 bases and J by 5 bases, with 18 bases between them. Germline V gives CDR1 SGHTA, CDR2 FQGNSA. The CDR3 extends over 15 amino acids. CDR3 region: CASSYTGLIGNEQYF. CDR3 sequence (DNA): TGTGCCAGCAGCTACACGGGACTCATCGGCAACGAGCAGTACTTC.

The chain carries TRBV5-4 and TRBJ2-7; D is uncertain. This CDR3 is 11 amino acids long. Trimming cost V 4 bases and J 5 bases, with 7 bases left between them. Germline assignment: CDR1 SGHNT and CDR2 YYREEE (reference sequence). The CDR3 bases are TGTGCCAGCAGCCTGCGTGACGAGCAGTACTTC. Amino acid sequence: CASSLRDEQYF.

The chain is built from TRBV7-9 and TRBJ1-3; D remains ambiguous. This CDR3 region has 14 residues. CDR1 and CDR2 from the germline V gene are SEHNR and FQNEAQ (reference sequence). The V gene lost 7 bases and the J gene lost 7 bases, with 17 bases spanning the gap. The CDR3, as DNA: TGTGCCAGCAAAAGACCCGGGGAGGGCAACACCATATATTTT. Translation gives CASKRPGEGNTIYF. Full variable domain (missing parts from reference TRBV7-9 and TRBJ1-3): DTGVSQNPRHKITKRGQNVTFRCDPISEHNRLYWYRQTLGQGPEFLTYFQNEAQLEKSRLLSDRFSAERPKGSFSTLEIQRTEQGDSAMYLCASKRPGEGNTIYFGEGSWLTVV.